This T cell receptor beta chain was identified during a study of CD8+CD57+ T cells in acquired aplastic anemia. Profiles of TCR beta VDJ and CDR3 were generated from a genomic DNA template. MiXCR, run by TCRdb on the reads, gives a single entry per CDR3 protein. The sample includes 200,000 or so distinct CDR3 sequences, around half of them seen just once. An expansion of CD8+CD57+ cells by flow cytometry had been shown in patients chosen for sequencing. All patients were therapy-naive when blood was sampled. This clonotype showed up just a few times. The V and J ends lost 2 bases and 0 bases respectively, with 4 bases between them. The CDR3 runs 12 residues. Germline CDR1 reads DFQATT; CDR2 reads SNEGSKA (reference sequence).

Sequences were obtained from sorted CD4+, CD8+, or CD8+CD57+ T cells (not recorded which) from PBMCs. This chain connects TRBV20-1 to TRBJ2-5; D call uncertain. The TCR originated in a human donor with aplastic anemia. Here the CDR3 reads CSARQYQETQYF. The CDR3 nucleotides are TGCAGTGCTAGACAGTACCAAGAGACCCAGTACTTC.